A single sample gave rise to the 10 T cell receptor beta chains below, sequenced in a study of a mutant IDH1 vaccine in newly diagnosed glioma. Described time point: baseline, week 1 (first vaccination visit). Regarding treatment: pre-vaccination baseline after standard-of-care therapy. TCRdb's copy holds only in-frame clones and misses some; the assay was immunoSEQ multiplex PCR. Among approximately 16,000 clones listed, just under 97% were seen once. This specimen was peripheral blood mononuclear cells (PBMCs), taken from a glioma patient treated with radiotherapy, temozolomide or both. Receptor source: a woman under 30 with glioma. Some clones in this sample may be carry-over from other donors' samples.

The genes are TRBV4-2 and TRBJ1-2, with D perhaps matching TRBD1 (6 bases). The V gene lost 2 bases and the J gene lost 8 bases, with 27 bases spanning the gap. The CDR3 totals 18 residues. The germline CDR1 and CDR2 sequences are LGHNA and YNFKEQ. The CDR3 bases are TGTGCCAGCAGCCAACCACCAGTCCCTATCGGGGGGGCGGGAGGCTACACCTTC. Residues: CASSQPPVPIGGAGGYTF.

The CDR3 nucleotides are TGTGCCAGCAGCCCAGATGACGGAACGCAATACGAGCAGTACTTC. Translation: CASSPDDGTQYEQYF. The chain recombines TRBV7-9 with TRBJ2-7, with D unresolved. CDR1 and CDR2 (germline): SEHNR, FQNEAQ (reference sequence). The CDR3 runs 15 residues. Deletions cut 5 bases from V and 4 bases from J, with 18 bases between.

V gene TRBV4-3 combines with J gene TRBJ1-2, with a possible D match to TRBD1 (6 bases). Germline CDR1 is LGHNA and CDR2 is YSLEER. CDR3 length: 16 amino acids. The V end lost 1 base, the J end lost 0 bases, and 12 bases lay between the germline ends. The CDR3 coding sequence is TGCGCCAGCAGCCAAGGACAGGCCCACTCTAACTATGGCTACACCTTC. Protein: CASSQGQAHSNYGYTF.

CDR3 in DNA: TGTGCCAGCAGCCAACTACAGGGTACCACTGAAGCTTTCTTT. Translation gives CASSQLQGTTEAFF. V and J are TRBV14 and TRBJ1-1; TRBD1 might be the D (6 bases). From germline, CDR1 is SGHDN and CDR2 FVKESK. V lost 2 bases and J 4 bases, leaving 11 bases between the germline ends. The CDR3 is made up of 14 amino acids.

This clone was seen a handful of times. This chain uses TRBV9 with TRBJ2-5; weak D call: TRBD2 (6 bases). The length of the CDR3 is 14 residues. The germline V and J ends were trimmed by 4 bases and 0 bases, with 10 bases remaining between them. Germline CDR1 reads SGDLS; CDR2 reads YYNGEE. The CDR3 sequence is CASSYRDYQETQYF. CDR3 bases: TGTGCCAGCAGCTACCGGGACTACCAAGAGACCCAGTACTTC.

The V and J genes are TRBV6-5 and TRBJ1-5; D uncertain. Trimming stripped 0 bases from V and 3 bases from J, with 12 bases between. Germline CDR1 reads MNHEY; CDR2 reads SVGAGI. The CDR3 sequence is 16 residues long. The CDR3 DNA follows: TGTGCCAGCAGTTACTCGGGCGGAGGGAACAATCAGCCCCAGCATTTT. It yields the protein CASSYSGGGNNQPQHF.

This clone is a singleton in its sample. The V call is TRBV28, the J call TRBJ2-1, with TRBD2 matching over 7 bases. The germline gives CDR1 MDHEN, CDR2 SYDVKM. The V gene end was trimmed by 1 base and the J gene end by 5 bases; junction bases not matched to a gene: 26. This CDR3 region has 22 residues. CDR3 sequence: CASSLLGRAGPAASGRNNEQFF. CDR3 DNA: TGTGCCAGCAGTTTATTGGGCCGGGCGGGCCCCGCGGCTAGCGGAAGGAACAATGAGCAGTTCTTC. Based on the CDR3 plus reference TRBV28 and TRBJ2-1, the full variable domain is DVKVTQSSRYLVKRTGEKVFLECVQDMDHENMFWYRQDPGLGLRLIYFSYDVKMKEKGDIPEGYSVSREKKERFSLILESASTNQTSMYLCASSLLGRAGPAASGRNNEQFFGPGTRLTVL.

The chain couples TRBV5-6 to TRBJ1-2; 9 positions agree with TRBD1. The germline V gene has CDR1 SGHDT and CDR2 YYEEEE. The CDR3 totals 15 residues. V was pared by 2 bases and J by 2 bases, with 4 bases of the junction left unmatched. In nucleotides, the CDR3 is TGTGCCAGCAGCTTTTATGACAGGGGGAACTATGGCTACACCTTC. Amino acids: CASSFYDRGNYGYTF.

J is TRBJ2-3 and V is TRBV4-2; D remains unclear. Germline CDR1 LGHNA, CDR2 YNFKEQ. The germline V and J ends were trimmed by 1 base and 2 bases, with 4 bases remaining between them. This CDR3 has 13 residues. CDR3: CASSQASTDTQYF. CDR3 DNA sequence: TGTGCCAGCAGCCAAGCTTCCACAGATACGCAGTATTTT.

The V and J genes are TRBV6-5 and TRBJ2-5; D is possibly TRBD1 or TRBD2 (5 bases each). Germline CDR1 and CDR2: MNHEY and SVGAGI. CDR3 length: 15 amino acids. V gave up 4 bases and J gave up 6 bases, with 18 bases separating them. The CDR3 region has the DNA TGTGCCAGCAGTTCCGGGGCAGGGTTTGGCAAGACCCAGTACTTC. Translating it yields CASSSGAGFGKTQYF.